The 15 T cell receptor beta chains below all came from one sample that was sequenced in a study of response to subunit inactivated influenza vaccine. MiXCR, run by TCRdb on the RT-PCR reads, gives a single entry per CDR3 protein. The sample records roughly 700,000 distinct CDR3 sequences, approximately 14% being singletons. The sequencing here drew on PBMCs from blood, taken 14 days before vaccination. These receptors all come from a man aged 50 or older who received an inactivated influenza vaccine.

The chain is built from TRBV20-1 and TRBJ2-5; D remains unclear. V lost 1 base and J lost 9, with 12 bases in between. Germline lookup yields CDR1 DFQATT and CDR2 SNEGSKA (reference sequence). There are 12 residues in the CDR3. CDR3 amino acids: CSARGVSLAQYF. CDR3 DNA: TGCAGTGCTAGAGGAGTTAGTTTGGCCCAGTACTTC.

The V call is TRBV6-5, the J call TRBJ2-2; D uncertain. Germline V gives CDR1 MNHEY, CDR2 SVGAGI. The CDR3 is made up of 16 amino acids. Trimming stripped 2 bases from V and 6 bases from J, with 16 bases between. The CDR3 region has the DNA TGTGCCAGCAGTTACGCCCTGTTTGCGAGGTCCGGGGAGCTGTTTTTT. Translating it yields CASSYALFARSGELFF.

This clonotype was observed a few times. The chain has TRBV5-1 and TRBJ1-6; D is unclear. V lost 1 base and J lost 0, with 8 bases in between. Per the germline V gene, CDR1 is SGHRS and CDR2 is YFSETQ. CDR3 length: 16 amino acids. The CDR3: CASSLTTNSYNSPLHF. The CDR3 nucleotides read TGCGCCAGCAGCTTGACTACGAACTCCTATAATTCACCCCTCCACTTT.

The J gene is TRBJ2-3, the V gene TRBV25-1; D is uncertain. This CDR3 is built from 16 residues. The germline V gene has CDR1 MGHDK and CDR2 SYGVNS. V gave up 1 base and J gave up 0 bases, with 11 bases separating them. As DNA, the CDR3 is TGTGCCAGCAGTGAATCAGGCGGCCGAAGCACAGATACGCAGTATTTT. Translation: CASSESGGRSTDTQYF.

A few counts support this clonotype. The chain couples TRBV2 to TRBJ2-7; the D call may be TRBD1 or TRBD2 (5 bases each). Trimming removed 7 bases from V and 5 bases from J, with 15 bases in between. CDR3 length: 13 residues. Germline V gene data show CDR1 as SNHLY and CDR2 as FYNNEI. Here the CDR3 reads CASNTGTDHEQYF. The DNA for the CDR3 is TGTGCCAGCAATACCGGGACGGACCACGAGCAGTACTTC. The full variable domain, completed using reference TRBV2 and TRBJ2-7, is EPEVTQTPSHQVTQMGQEVILRCVPISNHLYFYWYRQILGQKVEFLVSFYNNEISEKSEIFDDQFSVERPDGSNFTLKIRSTKLEDSAMYFCASNTGTDHEQYFGPGTRLTVT.

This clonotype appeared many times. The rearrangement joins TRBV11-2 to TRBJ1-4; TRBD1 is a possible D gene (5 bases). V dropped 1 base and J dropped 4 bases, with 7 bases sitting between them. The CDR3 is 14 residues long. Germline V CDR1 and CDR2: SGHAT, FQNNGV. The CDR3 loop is CASSLGDLNEKLFF. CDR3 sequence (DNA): TGTGCCAGCAGCTTAGGGGACCTTAATGAAAAACTGTTTTTT.

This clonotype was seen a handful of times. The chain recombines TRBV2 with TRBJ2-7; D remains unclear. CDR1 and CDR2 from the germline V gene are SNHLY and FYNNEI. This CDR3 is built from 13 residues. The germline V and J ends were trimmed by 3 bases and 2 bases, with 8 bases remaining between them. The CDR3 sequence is CASSEKPPYEQYF. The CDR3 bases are TGTGCCAGCAGTGAGAAGCCTCCCTACGAGCAGTACTTC. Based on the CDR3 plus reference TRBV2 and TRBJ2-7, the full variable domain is EPEVTQTPSHQVTQMGQEVILRCVPISNHLYFYWYRQILGQKVEFLVSFYNNEISEKSEIFDDQFSVERPDGSNFTLKIRSTKLEDSAMYFCASSEKPPYEQYFGPGTRLTVT.

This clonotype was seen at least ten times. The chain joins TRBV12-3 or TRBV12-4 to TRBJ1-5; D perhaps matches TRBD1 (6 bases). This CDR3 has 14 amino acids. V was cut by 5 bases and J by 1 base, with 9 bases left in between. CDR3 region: CASSGGQSNQPQHF. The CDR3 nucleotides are TGTGCCAGCAGTGGCGGACAGAGCAATCAGCCCCAGCATTTT.

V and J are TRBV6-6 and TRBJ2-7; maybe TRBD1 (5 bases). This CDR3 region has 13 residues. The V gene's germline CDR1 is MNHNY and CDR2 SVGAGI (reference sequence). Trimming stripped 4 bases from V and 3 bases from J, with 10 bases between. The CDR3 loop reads CASSLDSFYEQYF. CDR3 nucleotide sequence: TGTGCCAGCAGTTTAGACAGTTTCTACGAGCAGTACTTC.

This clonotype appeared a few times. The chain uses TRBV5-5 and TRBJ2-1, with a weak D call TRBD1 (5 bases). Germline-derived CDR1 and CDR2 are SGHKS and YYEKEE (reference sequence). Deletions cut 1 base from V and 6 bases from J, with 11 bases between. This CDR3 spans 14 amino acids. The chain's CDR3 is CASSLLGHGNEQFF. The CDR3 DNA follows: TGTGCCAGCAGCTTGCTAGGACACGGCAATGAGCAGTTCTTC.

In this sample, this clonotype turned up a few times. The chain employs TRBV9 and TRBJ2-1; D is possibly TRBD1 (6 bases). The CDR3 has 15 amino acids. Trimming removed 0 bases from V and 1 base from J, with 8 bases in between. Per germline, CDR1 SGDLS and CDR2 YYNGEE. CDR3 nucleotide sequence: TGTGCCAGCAGCGTAGACAGGGTATCCTACAATGAGCAGTTCTTC. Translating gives CASSVDRVSYNEQFF.

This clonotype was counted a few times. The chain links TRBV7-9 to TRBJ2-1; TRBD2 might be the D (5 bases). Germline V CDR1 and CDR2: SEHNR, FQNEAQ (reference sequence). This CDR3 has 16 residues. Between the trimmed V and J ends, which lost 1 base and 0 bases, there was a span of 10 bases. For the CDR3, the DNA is TGTGCCAGCAGCTTAGAGCTCGGAGGCTCCTACAATGAGCAGTTCTTC. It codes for CASSLELGGSYNEQFF. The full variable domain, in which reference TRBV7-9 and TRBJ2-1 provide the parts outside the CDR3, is DTGVSQNPRHKITKRGQNVTFRCDPISEHNRLYWYRQTLGQGPEFLTYFQNEAQLEKSRLLSDRFSAERPKGSFSTLEIQRTEQGDSAMYLCASSLELGGSYNEQFFGPGTRLTVL.

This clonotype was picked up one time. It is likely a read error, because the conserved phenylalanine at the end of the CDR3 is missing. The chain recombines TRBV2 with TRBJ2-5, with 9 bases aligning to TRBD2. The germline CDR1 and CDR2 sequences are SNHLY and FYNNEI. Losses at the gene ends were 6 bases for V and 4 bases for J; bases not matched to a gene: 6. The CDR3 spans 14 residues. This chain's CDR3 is CASSFATSGETQYL. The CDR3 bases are TGTGCCAGCAGCTTTGCGACTAGCGGAGAGACCCAGTACTTG.

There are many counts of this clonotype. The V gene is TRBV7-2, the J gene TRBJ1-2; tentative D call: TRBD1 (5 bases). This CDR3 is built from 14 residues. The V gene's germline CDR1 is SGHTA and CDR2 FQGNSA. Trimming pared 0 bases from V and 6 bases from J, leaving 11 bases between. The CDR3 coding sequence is TGTGCCAGCAGCTTAGCCGGGGGTAAGAATGGCTACACCTTC. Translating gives CASSLAGGKNGYTF.

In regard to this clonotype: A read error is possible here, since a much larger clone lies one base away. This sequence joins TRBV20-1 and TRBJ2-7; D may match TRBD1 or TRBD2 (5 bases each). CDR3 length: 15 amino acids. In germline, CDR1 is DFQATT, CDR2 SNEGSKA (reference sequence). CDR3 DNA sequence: TGCTGTGCTCAACCGGGACGGACGAACTCCTACGAGCAGTACTTC. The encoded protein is CCAQPGRTNSYEQYF.